This passage covers 3 T cell receptor beta chains from one sample sequenced in a study of T cells after yellow fever vaccination. TCRdb processed the 5' RACE reads anew with MiXCR; each CDR3 protein has one entry. The table records around 360,000 distinct CDR3 sequences, roughly 12% of them present only once. The input for sequencing was PBMCs, taken on the day of the first yellow fever vaccination. The receptors come from a man aged 18 to 30 who received the YFV17D yellow fever vaccine.

The chain uses TRBV18 and TRBJ2-6, with 7 nucleotides matching TRBD1. This CDR3 is 19 amino acids long. Germline V gives CDR1 KGHSH, CDR2 LQKENI. V shed 4 bases, J shed 0 bases, and the junction held 12 bases outside the gene matches. The CDR3 nucleotides are TGTGCCAGCTCACGAGACAGGGCTTCCTTCTACTCTGGGGCCAACGTCCTGACTTTC. Translated: CASSRDRASFYSGANVLTF.

This clonotype was counted a few times. This rearrangement joins TRBV5-1 to TRBJ1-1; TRBD1 agrees at 7 bases. Germline V gene lookup returns CDR1 SGHRS and CDR2 YFSETQ. Trimming cost V 1 base and J 3 bases; bases outside gene matches: 6. This CDR3 spans 15 amino acids. CDR3 bases: TGCGCCAGCAGCTTGTGGACAGGTACGGACACTGAAGCTTTCTTT. It translates to CASSLWTGTDTEAFF.

This clonotype was recorded a few times. V usage is TRBV5-6 and J usage is TRBJ1-1; the D is unclear. Germline V CDR1 and CDR2: SGHDT, YYEEEE. The CDR3 runs 13 residues. The V end lost 1 base, the J end lost 4 bases, and 8 bases lay between the germline ends. The CDR3 region has the DNA TGTGCCAGCAGCTTGAGATATCCCACTGAAGCTTTCTTT. Translated: CASSLRYPTEAFF.